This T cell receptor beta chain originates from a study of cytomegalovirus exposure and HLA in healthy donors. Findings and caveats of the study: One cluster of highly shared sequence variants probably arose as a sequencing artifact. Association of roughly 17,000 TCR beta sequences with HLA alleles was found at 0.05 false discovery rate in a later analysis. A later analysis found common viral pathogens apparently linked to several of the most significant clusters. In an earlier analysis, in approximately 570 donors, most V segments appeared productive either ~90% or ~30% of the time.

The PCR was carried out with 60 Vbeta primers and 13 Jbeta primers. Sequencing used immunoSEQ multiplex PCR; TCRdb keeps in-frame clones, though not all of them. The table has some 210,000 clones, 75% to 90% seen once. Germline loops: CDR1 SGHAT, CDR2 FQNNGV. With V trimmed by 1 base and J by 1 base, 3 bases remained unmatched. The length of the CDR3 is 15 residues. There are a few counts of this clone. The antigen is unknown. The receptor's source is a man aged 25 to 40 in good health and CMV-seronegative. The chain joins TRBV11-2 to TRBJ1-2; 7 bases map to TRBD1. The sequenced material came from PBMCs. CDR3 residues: CASSLVRDSNYGYTF. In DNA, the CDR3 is TGTGCCAGCAGCTTAGTTCGGGACAGTAACTATGGCTACACCTTC.